Listed below are T cell receptor beta chains from one sample, sequenced in a study of blood T cell repertoires in COVID-19. The method was immunoSEQ multiplex PCR; TCRdb's version includes in-frame clones alone and lacks a portion of them. The sample lists roughly 140,000 clones; roughly 87% were seen once. The sequenced sample consisted of peripheral blood. Receptor source: a woman aged 60-75 years with active or convalescent COVID-19. CDR3s leave out the opening cysteine and the closing phenylalanine or tryptophan. The order of the fields is CDR3 protein, clone size, V gene, J gene. Clone size is not always given. Where it is, it says once, few, many or a class for expanded clones.

CDR3 protein: AIRPREGEQY
clone size: .
V gene: TRBV10-3
J gene: TRBJ2-7

CDR3 protein: ASSRGQGHNYGYT
clone size: .
V gene: TRBV18
J gene: TRBJ1-2

CDR3 protein: ASSRPTFTETQY
clone size: .
V gene: TRBV3-1/TRBV3-2
J gene: TRBJ2-5

CDR3 protein: ASSRPEGYEQY
clone size: few
V gene: TRBV5-4
J gene: TRBJ2-7

CDR3 protein: AISAGTESDTQY
clone size: .
V gene: TRBV10-3
J gene: TRBJ2-3

CDR3 protein: ASSLSGAPVYGYT
clone size: .
V gene: TRBV5-1
J gene: TRBJ1-2

CDR3 protein: ASNPGLYSNQPQH
clone size: .
V gene: TRBV19
J gene: TRBJ1-5

CDR3 protein: ATSEGQGYGYT
clone size: .
V gene: TRBV24-1
J gene: TRBJ1-2

CDR3 protein: ACIRDPEVYGYT
clone size: .
V gene: TRBV30
J gene: TRBJ1-2

CDR3 protein: ASSPREDTQY
clone size: .
V gene: TRBV12-3/TRBV12-4
J gene: TRBJ2-3

CDR3 protein: SASYGSSYEQY
clone size: .
V gene: TRBV20-1
J gene: TRBJ2-7

CDR3 protein: ASSQAGGYT
clone size: .
V gene: TRBV2
J gene: TRBJ1-2

CDR3 protein: ASKTGRNNEQF
clone size: .
V gene: TRBV7-8
J gene: TRBJ2-1

CDR3 protein: ASGFGLRAQETQY
clone size: .
V gene: TRBV12-5
J gene: TRBJ2-5

CDR3 protein: ASSRGGQREETQY
clone size: .
V gene: TRBV7-3
J gene: TRBJ2-5

CDR3 protein: ASSHQAGGFGRETQY
clone size: .
V gene: TRBV5-4
J gene: TRBJ2-5

CDR3 protein: ATNGLAGGSKY
clone size: .
V gene: TRBV10-3
J gene: TRBJ2-7

CDR3 protein: ASSSGTGSYEQY
clone size: once
V gene: TRBV5-1
J gene: TRBJ2-7

CDR3 protein: ASSLGLAGGWSYEQY
clone size: .
V gene: TRBV6-6
J gene: TRBJ2-7

CDR3 protein: ASRTGGGNQPQH
clone size: .
V gene: TRBV19
J gene: TRBJ1-5

CDR3 protein: ASSPTEGVDYGYT
clone size: .
V gene: TRBV7-9
J gene: TRBJ1-2

CDR3 protein: ASSIESEQGSNNEQF
clone size: .
V gene: TRBV19
J gene: TRBJ2-1

CDR3 protein: ATSDPKTGNTGELF
clone size: once
V gene: TRBV24-1
J gene: TRBJ2-2

CDR3 protein: ASSPMRKSNTGELF
clone size: .
V gene: TRBV6-2/TRBV6-3
J gene: TRBJ2-2

CDR3 protein: ASSPLRGGNYGYT
clone size: .
V gene: TRBV18
J gene: TRBJ1-2

CDR3 protein: ASSSYRNTEAF
clone size: once
V gene: TRBV19
J gene: TRBJ1-1

CDR3 protein: ASSQDAGAGTEAF
clone size: .
V gene: TRBV4-3
J gene: TRBJ1-1

CDR3 protein: ASKGQYLSNQPQH
clone size: .
V gene: TRBV6-6
J gene: TRBJ1-5

CDR3 protein: ATGQGQAQH
clone size: once
V gene: TRBV19
J gene: TRBJ1-5

CDR3 protein: ASSIQGTSGNTIY
clone size: once
V gene: TRBV19
J gene: TRBJ1-3

CDR3 protein: ASSYAASYEQY
clone size: once
V gene: TRBV6-5
J gene: TRBJ2-7

CDR3 protein: ASSTVSGSYNEQF
clone size: .
V gene: TRBV6-2/TRBV6-3
J gene: TRBJ2-1

CDR3 protein: ASSGWGQGSYEQY
clone size: .
V gene: TRBV18
J gene: TRBJ2-7

CDR3 protein: AISETRGTESADTQY
clone size: .
V gene: TRBV10-3
J gene: TRBJ2-3

CDR3 protein: ASKRRGPSGTDTQY
clone size: once
V gene: TRBV7-2
J gene: TRBJ2-3

CDR3 protein: ASSTGQGAGVNTEAF
clone size: few
V gene: TRBV5-5
J gene: TRBJ1-1

CDR3 protein: ATSNTGKTGELF
clone size: .
V gene: TRBV15
J gene: TRBJ2-2

CDR3 protein: ASSEGTAYEQY
clone size: .
V gene: TRBV6-1
J gene: TRBJ2-7

CDR3 protein: ASSHDRGFSGNTIY
clone size: few
V gene: TRBV18
J gene: TRBJ1-3

CDR3 protein: ASSWRQGQAGANVLT
clone size: .
V gene: TRBV2
J gene: TRBJ2-6

CDR3 protein: ATSTRDTEAF
clone size: .
V gene: TRBV15
J gene: TRBJ1-1

CDR3 protein: ASNGLAGTGELF
clone size: .
V gene: TRBV6-5
J gene: TRBJ2-2

CDR3 protein: ASSNRQTNEKLF
clone size: once
V gene: TRBV21-1
J gene: TRBJ1-4

CDR3 protein: ASSVVFTATEAF
clone size: .
V gene: TRBV9
J gene: TRBJ1-1

CDR3 protein: ASSSSYSEKLF
clone size: .
V gene: TRBV18
J gene: TRBJ1-4

CDR3 protein: ASTTRGPAGETQY
clone size: .
V gene: TRBV7-2
J gene: TRBJ2-5

CDR3 protein: ASSTQGPTEAF
clone size: .
V gene: TRBV7-9
J gene: TRBJ1-1

CDR3 protein: ASSLAGPNTEAF
clone size: .
V gene: TRBV7-2
J gene: TRBJ1-1